These 20 T cell receptor beta chains were sequenced from one sample in a study of T cell responses to AZD1222 COVID-19 vaccine (dated by TCRdb to the early 2020s). Explained via the paper, the time point label denotes: about 28 days (+/-7) after the second vaccine dose. Sample treatment or condition, as interpreted from the label and publication: meningococcal conjugate vaccine given as trial control. Libraries came from the immunoSEQ multiplex PCR assay. Drawn from immuneACCESS, this table holds only the in-frame rearrangements with V and J called that TCRdb kept. Clones are partly lost; checked studies trace under half to an unresolved V gene and leave the rest unexplained. The sample table holds some 150,000 clones, of which approximately 85% were seen once. Jointly, the top ten make up under 7% of the sample. Sequences were derived from peripheral blood, sampled 28 days after the second dose of the MenACWY control vaccine. These receptors were collected from an adult who received the MenACWY meningococcal vaccine as a control.

The chain recombines TRBV7-2 with TRBJ2-5, with D unresolved. The CDR3 spans 12 residues. Trimming took 1 base from V and 5 from J, leaving 5 bases between them. The germline gives CDR1 SGHTA, CDR2 FQGNSA. CDR3 coding DNA: TGTGCCAGCAGCTTAGGCCGGGAGACCCAGTACTTC. This codes for CASSLGRETQYF.

The chain employs TRBV11-3 and TRBJ2-1; the match to TRBD2 covers 9 bases. V lost 2 bases and J lost 4; bases outside the gene matches: 3. Per germline, CDR1 SGHNT and CDR2 YENEEA. The CDR3 spans 15 residues. CDR3 loop: CASSLSLAGYNEQFF. As DNA, the CDR3 is TGTGCCAGCAGCTTATCGCTAGCGGGATACAATGAGCAGTTCTTC.

This chain connects TRBV5-1 to TRBJ2-1; D may be TRBD2 (7 bases). This CDR3 has 14 amino acids. In germline, CDR1 is SGHRS, CDR2 YFSETQ. The V end was cut by 4 bases, the J end by 6 bases, with 14 bases between. The CDR3 DNA reads TGCGCCAGCAGCCTCCGGGGGGCCGGCAATGAGCAGTTCTTC. It is translated as CASSLRGAGNEQFF.

This chain uses TRBV4-1 with TRBJ1-2; a weak D match, TRBD1 (5 bases). Looked up from germline, CDR1 is MGHRA and CDR2 is YSYEKL. V lost 1 base and J lost 3, with 12 bases in between. There are 15 residues in the CDR3. The CDR3 bases are TGCGCCAGCAGCCAAGGGCCAGGGACTTACTATGGCTACACCTTC. It is translated as CASSQGPGTYYGYTF.

The chain is built from TRBV3-1 (or the pseudogene TRBV3-2) and TRBJ1-1; D not certain. V was cut by 4 bases and J by 1 base, with 7 bases left in between. There are 13 residues in the CDR3. Germline V gives CDR1 LGHDT, CDR2 YNNKEL (reference sequence). CDR3 in amino acids: CASSPRTNTEAFF. CDR3 in DNA: TGTGCCAGCAGCCCCCGGACGAACACTGAAGCTTTCTTT.

The chain is built from TRBV19 and TRBJ2-7, with 8 bases lining up with TRBD1. Germline CDR1 is LNHDA and CDR2 is SQIVND (reference sequence). CDR3 length: 15 residues. Trimming removed 3 bases from V and 5 bases from J; junction bases left unmatched: 9. The CDR3 DNA reads TGTGCCAGTAGTATCCTCGGGACAGGTCGAAACGAGCAGTACTTC. Encoded protein: CASSILGTGRNEQYF.

This clone was counted a single time. This sequence joins TRBV4-2 and TRBJ2-5; a weak D match, TRBD2 (7 bases). The CDR3 sequence is 15 residues long. Trimming shortened V by 6 bases and J by 2 bases, and 16 bases separated the two germline ends. Per the germline V gene, CDR1 is LGHNA and CDR2 is YNFKEQ. The CDR3 region is CASSGGAGPQETQYF. In DNA form, the CDR3 reads TGTGCCAGCAGTGGGGGGGCGGGGCCTCAAGAGACCCAGTACTTC.

The chain carries TRBV3-1 (or the pseudogene TRBV3-2) and TRBJ1-5; TRBD1 matches at 8 bases. Germline V gene lookup returns CDR1 LGHDT and CDR2 YNNKEL (reference sequence). This CDR3 has 14 amino acids. V shed 4 bases, J shed 4 bases, and the junction held 3 bases outside the gene matches. CDR3 in amino acids: CASSPRTGNQPQHF. CDR3 DNA sequence: TGTGCCAGCAGCCCCCGGACAGGGAATCAGCCCCAGCATTTT.

Concerning this clone: The germline gene is not matched at one end of the junction; a read error may be the cause. The chain has TRBV5-1 and TRBJ2-7, with TRBD2 matching 12 bases. This CDR3 region has 16 residues. Germline CDR1 and CDR2: SGHRS and YFSETQ. CDR3 nucleotides: TGCGCCAGCACCTTGGGACTAGCGGGCCACCCCTACGAGCAGTACTTC. It specifies CASTLGLAGHPYEQYF. The entire variable domain, with the rest obtained from reference TRBV5-1 and TRBJ2-7, is as follows: KAGVTQTPRYLIKTRGQQVTLSCSPISGHRSVSWYQQTPGQGLQFLFEYFSETQRNKGNFPGRFSGRQFSNSRSEMNVSTLELGDSALYLCASTLGLAGHPYEQYFGPGTRLTVT.

V and J are TRBV7-2 and TRBJ1-1; D possibly corresponds to TRBD1 (5 bases). Deletions cut 6 bases from V and 3 bases from J, with 11 bases between. Germline lookup yields CDR1 SGHTA and CDR2 FQGNSA. There are 13 residues in the CDR3. The CDR3: CASSSREYTEAFF. The CDR3 coding sequence is TGTGCCAGCAGTTCCAGGGAGTACACTGAAGCTTTCTTT.

The CDR3 nucleotides read TGTGCCAGCTTCTGGGACAGGGGGAACACTGAAGCTTTCTTT. Its translation: CASFWDRGNTEAFF. This sequence joins TRBV5-6 and TRBJ1-1; 10 nucleotides align to TRBD1. Per the germline V gene, CDR1 is SGHDT and CDR2 is YYEEEE. V dropped 7 bases and J dropped 1; count of bases not matched to a gene: 4. This CDR3 contains 14 residues.

V is TRBV2 and J is TRBJ1-2, with 10 bases that match TRBD1. The CDR3 runs 15 residues. The germline gives CDR1 SNHLY, CDR2 FYNNEI. V lost 8 bases, J lost 7 bases, and 13 bases stayed unmatched. CDR3 sequence (DNA): TGTGCCAGCGGCGGCGAGGGACAGGGGATCGGTGGCTACACCTTC. It encodes CASGGEGQGIGGYTF.

This rearrangement joins TRBV29-1 to TRBJ1-1; D is unresolved. Per germline, CDR1 SQVTM and CDR2 ANQGSEA. With 1 base removed from V and 0 bases from J, the gap between germline ends came to 9 bases. CDR3 length: 14 residues. The CDR3 reads CSVEAVGMNTEAFF. CDR3 DNA sequence: TGCAGCGTTGAAGCGGTGGGGATGAACACTGAAGCTTTCTTT.

This chain links TRBV30 with TRBJ2-1; D is tentatively TRBD1 or TRBD2 (5 bases each). Germline assignment: CDR1 GTSNPN and CDR2 SVGIG (reference sequence). V was clipped by 0 bases and J by 5 bases, with 11 bases between them. The CDR3 sequence is 14 residues long. The CDR3 sequence is CAWSVRGRNNEQFF. DNA of the CDR3: TGTGCCTGGAGTGTACGGGGCCGGAACAATGAGCAGTTCTTC.

The CDR3 DNA follows: TGTGCCAGCAGCCAAGATCCTAGCGAAGAGACCCAGTACTTC. This translates into CASSQDPSEETQYF. The J gene is TRBJ2-5, the V gene TRBV3-1 (or the pseudogene TRBV3-2); tentatively, D is TRBD2 (6 bases). V lost 0 bases and J 3 bases, leaving 8 bases between the germline ends. The CDR3 contains 14 residues. From germline, CDR1 is LGHDT and CDR2 YNNKEL (reference sequence).

The CDR3 DNA follows: TGTGCCACCCAGAAGGGGGGACATACCGACATGATAGACTATGGCTACACCTTC. This encodes CATQKGGHTDMIDYGYTF. The chain combines TRBV2 with TRBJ1-2; a possible D gene is TRBD1 (6 bases). V was shortened by 10 bases and J by 3 bases, with 30 bases between the two germline ends. The CDR3 extends over 18 amino acids. Germline V gene lookup returns CDR1 SNHLY and CDR2 FYNNEI.

This clone was seen a few times. The CDR3 region has the DNA TGTGCCAGCAGCTTATGGGGCGGACCTAAGGGGGAGACCCAGTACTTC. This sequence encodes CASSLWGGPKGETQYF. The rearrangement joins TRBV7-9 to TRBJ2-5; a possible D gene is TRBD1 (5 bases). Trimming left V 2 bases short and J 5 bases short, with 18 bases between. Germline CDR1 reads SEHNR; CDR2 reads FQNEAQ (reference sequence). The CDR3 runs to 16 residues.

V gene TRBV3-1 (or the pseudogene TRBV3-2) combines with J gene TRBJ1-1; D not resolved. The ends were cut back, 4 bases at V and 5 bases at J, with 14 bases in the middle. Germline CDR1 and CDR2: LGHDT and YNNKEL (reference sequence). CDR3 length: 14 residues. CDR3 protein: CASSPTWQVTEAFF. The DNA for the CDR3 is TGTGCCAGCAGCCCCACGTGGCAGGTTACTGAAGCTTTCTTT.

The chain employs TRBV6-2 or TRBV6-3 and TRBJ1-5; the match to TRBD1 covers 7 bases. Trimming removed 5 bases from V and 0 bases from J; junction bases left unmatched: 10. This CDR3 spans 17 amino acids. Germline V CDR1 and CDR2: MNHEY, SVGEGT. The CDR3 reads CASSDPGTAYSNQPQHF. The CDR3 bases are TGTGCCAGCAGTGACCCCGGGACAGCTTATAGCAATCAGCCCCAGCATTTT.

V is TRBV6-2 or TRBV6-3 and J is TRBJ1-5; TRBD1 might be the D (5 bases). Germline CDR1 reads MNHEY; CDR2 reads SVGEGT. This CDR3 region has 19 residues. V gave up 6 bases and J gave up 1 base, with 25 bases separating them. The CDR3 sequence is CASSRPPGDGLGSNQPQHF. CDR3 sequence (DNA): TGTGCCAGCAGCCGACCTCCGGGGGACGGTTTGGGGAGCAATCAGCCCCAGCATTTT.